The sequence of this T cell receptor beta chain was determined in a study of regulatory T cells (dated by TCRdb to the late 2010s). As for the study more broadly: The study compared T-cell receptor beta repertoires of sorted regulatory, conventional CD4+ and CD8+ T cells between CD3G-deficient patients and healthy controls.

Results and caveats for the whole study, not just this receptor: Repertoires from patients had restricted unique TRB V-J pairs and skewed V and J gene usage, with the strongest effect in regulatory T cells. Hydrophobic residues at CDR3 positions 6 and 7 were enriched in conventional CD4+ T cells from CD3G-deficient patients, suggesting more self-reactive specificities.

All CD3G-deficient patients had evidence of autoimmunity, which was more severe in two of the patients. Patients ranged from 2 to 39 years of age at testing and had reduced naive and increased memory CD4+ and CD8+ T-cell proportions. CD4+ cells were FACS-sorted into CD25-high CD127-low regulatory T cells and CD25-low CD127-high conventional CD4+ T cells. A handful of individuals with CD3G deficiency made up the patient group. Patient samples and clinical data were obtained from an international physician network spanning the United States, Europe and Asia. Peripheral blood mononuclear cells were isolated by Ficoll density separation. Spanning cysteine to phenylalanine, the CDR3 consists of 15 amino acids. CDR3 DNA is the only sequence kept; it has 45 bases, read in frame from the first base. V sheds 5 bases and J sheds 4 bases, leaving 17 bases between their ends. CDR1 is given as SGHTA and CDR2 as FQGNSA, both from the germline V gene.

The multiplex PCR relied on 52 forward TRBV primers and 13 reverse TRBJ primers, and amplification bias was corrected through assay-based and computational methods. Rearranged TRB loci were amplified from genomic DNA by multiplex PCR within the immunoSEQ assay. TRB amplicons were sequenced using an Illumina HiSeq platform. The original methods were these. Custom algorithms error-filtered the raw sequences and aligned them to reference gene sequences, after which the immunoSEQ online tools were used for analysis. Frequencies of productive and nonproductive TRB rearrangements were evaluated among both unique and total sequences. Assessment of potential self-reactivity relied on the hydrophobicity of positions 6 and 7 in the TRB CDR3, along with their amino acid composition. For group comparisons, t tests, Mann-Whitney tests or two-way ANOVA were performed in Prism software. Not all clones reach the TCRdb copy of this immuneACCESS table, which keeps in-frame sequences only. Checked studies attribute under half of the gap to unresolved V genes and leave the rest unexplained. D and trimming come from the DNA, and the V and J calls and clone size come from that table. The sample table shows about 35,000 clones, and around 89% are seen once. The ten largest make up approximately 2.3% of the sample.

Points on this clone: The target of this receptor is not known. Base qualities were left out, and no much larger clone turns up one base away.

This chain joins TRBV7-2 to TRBJ1-1; the D segment cannot be called with confidence. The sequence derives from a person between 18 and 30 years old with CD3G deficiency. The sequenced sample was conventional CD4+ T cells sorted from blood. The CDR3 has the sequence CASSPPPRGGTEAFF. DNA sequence: TGTGCCAGCAGCCCTCCCCCCCGGGGAGGCACTGAAGCTTTCTTT.